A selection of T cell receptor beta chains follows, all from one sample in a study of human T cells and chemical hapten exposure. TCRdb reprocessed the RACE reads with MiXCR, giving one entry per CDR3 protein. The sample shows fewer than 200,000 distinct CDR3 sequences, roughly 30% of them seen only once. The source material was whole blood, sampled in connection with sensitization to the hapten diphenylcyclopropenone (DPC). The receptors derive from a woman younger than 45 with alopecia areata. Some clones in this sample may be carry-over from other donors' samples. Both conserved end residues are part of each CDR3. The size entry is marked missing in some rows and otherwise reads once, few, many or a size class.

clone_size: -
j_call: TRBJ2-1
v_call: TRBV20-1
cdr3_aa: CSVNSDQYNEQFF

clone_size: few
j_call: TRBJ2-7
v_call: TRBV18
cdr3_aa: CASSPPGTGATYEQYF

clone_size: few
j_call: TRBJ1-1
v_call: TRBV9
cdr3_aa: CASSADRGTPGTEAFF

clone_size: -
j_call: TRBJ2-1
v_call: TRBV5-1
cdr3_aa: CASSLDVRRAVSSYNEQFF

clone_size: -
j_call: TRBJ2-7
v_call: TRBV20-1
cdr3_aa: CSARPSGSYYEQYF

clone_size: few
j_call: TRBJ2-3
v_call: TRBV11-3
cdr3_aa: CASSFGSSLSTDTQYF

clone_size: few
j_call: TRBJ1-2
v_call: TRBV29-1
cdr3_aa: CSVDGGTYGYTF

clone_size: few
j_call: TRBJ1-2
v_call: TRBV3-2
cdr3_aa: CASSLLGQGRDGYTF

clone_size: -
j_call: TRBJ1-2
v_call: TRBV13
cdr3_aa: CASSLGNRGGYGYTF

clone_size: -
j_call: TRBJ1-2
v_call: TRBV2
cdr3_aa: CASKIAGAGYTF

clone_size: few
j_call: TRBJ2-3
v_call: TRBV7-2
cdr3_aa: CASSLLLQADTQYF

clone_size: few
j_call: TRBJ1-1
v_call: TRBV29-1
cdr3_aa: CSVVGSMDTEAFF

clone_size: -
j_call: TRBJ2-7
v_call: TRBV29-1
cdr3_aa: CSVEASDYEQYF

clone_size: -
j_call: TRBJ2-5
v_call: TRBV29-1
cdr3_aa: CSVGGGATSGEETQYF

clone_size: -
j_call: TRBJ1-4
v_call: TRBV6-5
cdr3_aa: CASSLTGGREKLFF

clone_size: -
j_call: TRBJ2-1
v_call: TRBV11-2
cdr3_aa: CASSLEIRREQFF

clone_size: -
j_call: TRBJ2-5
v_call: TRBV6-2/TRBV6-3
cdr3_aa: CASTTQEAQYF

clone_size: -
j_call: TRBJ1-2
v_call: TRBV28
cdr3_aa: CASRGAVYGYTF

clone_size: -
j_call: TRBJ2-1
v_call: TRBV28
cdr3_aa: CASSSNGRGRSYNEQFF

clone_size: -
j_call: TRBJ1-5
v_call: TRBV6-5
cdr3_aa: CASSSTSGSFGQPQHF

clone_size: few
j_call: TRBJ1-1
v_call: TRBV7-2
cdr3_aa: CASSFSQNTEAFF

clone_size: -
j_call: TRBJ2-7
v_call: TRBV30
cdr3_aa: CAWKAGTYEQYF

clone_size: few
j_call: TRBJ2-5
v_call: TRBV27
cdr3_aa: CASRGVQTQYF

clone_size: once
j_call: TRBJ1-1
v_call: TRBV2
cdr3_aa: CASRGRGGITEAFF

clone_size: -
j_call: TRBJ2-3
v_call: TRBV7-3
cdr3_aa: CASSQMGVDTQYF

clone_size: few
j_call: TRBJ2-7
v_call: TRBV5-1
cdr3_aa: CASSLQGIRDEQYF

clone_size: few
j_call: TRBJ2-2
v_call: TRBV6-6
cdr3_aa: CASKSRENTGELFF

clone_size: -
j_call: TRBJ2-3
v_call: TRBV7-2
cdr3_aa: CASSLGGGPTDTQYF

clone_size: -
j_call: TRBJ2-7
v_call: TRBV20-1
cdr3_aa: CSARVAGVRDEQYF

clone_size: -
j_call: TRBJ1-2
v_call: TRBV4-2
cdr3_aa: CASSQDESYGYTF

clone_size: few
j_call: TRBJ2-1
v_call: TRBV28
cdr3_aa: CASSPGPRSADNEQFF

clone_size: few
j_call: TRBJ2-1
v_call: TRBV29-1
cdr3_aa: CSGNRGGEQFF

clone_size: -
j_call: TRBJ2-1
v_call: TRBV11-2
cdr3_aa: CASSRLAVPNEQFF

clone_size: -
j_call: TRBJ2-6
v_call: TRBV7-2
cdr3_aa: CASSRYPSTGNVLTF

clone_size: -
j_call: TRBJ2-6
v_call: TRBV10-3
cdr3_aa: CAISGQAGANVLTF

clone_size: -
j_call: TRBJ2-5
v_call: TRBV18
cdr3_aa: CASSPIGGETQYF

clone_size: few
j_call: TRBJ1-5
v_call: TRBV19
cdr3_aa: CASSQGQNSNQPQHF

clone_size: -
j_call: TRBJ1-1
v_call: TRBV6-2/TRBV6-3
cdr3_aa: CASSYPRGGAQTTEAFF

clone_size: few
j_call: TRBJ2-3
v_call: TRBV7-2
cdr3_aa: CASSPLGDWTGTDTQYF

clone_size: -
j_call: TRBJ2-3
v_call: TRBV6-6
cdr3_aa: CASSYSKLAGAPDTQYF

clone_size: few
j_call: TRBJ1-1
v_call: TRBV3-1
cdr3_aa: CASSPAPRRANTEAFF

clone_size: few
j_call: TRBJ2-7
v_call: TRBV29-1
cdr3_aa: CSVARDTSYEQYF